This note documents a single T cell receptor beta chain sequence. The antigen is unknown. The sample comes from a study of PD-1 blockade in classical Hodgkin lymphoma. Study-wide results and caveats: CD4+ TCR diversity climbed significantly by C4D1, unlike CD8+ TCR diversity.

Exposure to brentuximab vedotin varied, and each patient had relapsed following autologous stem cell transplantation. Relapsed/refractory classical Hodgkin lymphoma patients had complete, partial or progressive responses. The assay was immunoSEQ multiplex PCR, and TCRdb's table has in-frame clones only and misses some. The data contain under 30,000 clones, 70% to 75% of them seen just once; the ten biggest clones take up more than 2.5%. Germline assignment: CDR1 SGHDT and CDR2 YYEEEE. V dropped 4 bases and J dropped 6 bases, with 20 bases sitting between them. CDR3 length: 15 amino acids. The chain links TRBV5-6 to TRBJ2-7; the D call may be TRBD1 or TRBD2 (5 bases each). This TCR came from a human donor with classical Hodgkin lymphoma. This sample comprised peripheral blood mononuclear cells (PBMCs), obtained before the second cycle of nivolumab. CDR3: CASSPRGVGDGEQYF. The CDR3, as DNA: TGTGCCAGCAGCCCACGGGGTGTGGGGGACGGCGAGCAGTACTTC.